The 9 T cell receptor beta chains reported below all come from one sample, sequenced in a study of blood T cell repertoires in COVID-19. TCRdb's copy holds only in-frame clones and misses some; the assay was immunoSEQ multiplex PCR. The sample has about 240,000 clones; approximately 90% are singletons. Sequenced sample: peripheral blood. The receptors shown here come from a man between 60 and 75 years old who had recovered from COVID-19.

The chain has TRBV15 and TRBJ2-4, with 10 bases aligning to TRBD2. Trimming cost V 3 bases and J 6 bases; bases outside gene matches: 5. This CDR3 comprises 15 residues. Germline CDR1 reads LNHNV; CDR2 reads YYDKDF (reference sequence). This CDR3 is CATSRRIAGGNIQYF. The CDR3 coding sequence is TGTGCCACCAGCAGGAGGATAGCGGGGGGAAACATTCAGTACTTC.

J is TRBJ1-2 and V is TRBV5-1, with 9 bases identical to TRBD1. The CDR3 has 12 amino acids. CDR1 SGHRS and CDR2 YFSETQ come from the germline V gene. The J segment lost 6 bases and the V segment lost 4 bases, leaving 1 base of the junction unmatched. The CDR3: CASSRDRDGYTF. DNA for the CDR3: TGCGCCAGCAGCCGGGACAGGGATGGCTACACCTTC.

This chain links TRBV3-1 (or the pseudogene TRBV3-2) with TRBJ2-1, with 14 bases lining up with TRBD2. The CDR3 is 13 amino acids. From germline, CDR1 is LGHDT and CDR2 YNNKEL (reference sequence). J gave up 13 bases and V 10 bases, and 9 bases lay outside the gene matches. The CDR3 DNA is TGTGCCACCATGGGACTAGCGGGGGAGATTCAGTTCTTC. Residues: CATMGLAGEIQFF.

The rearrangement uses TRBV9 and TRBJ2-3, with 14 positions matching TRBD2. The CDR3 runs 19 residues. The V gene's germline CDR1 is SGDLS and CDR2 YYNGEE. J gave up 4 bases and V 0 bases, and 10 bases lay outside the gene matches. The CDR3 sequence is CASSVEGRGTSGGADTQYF. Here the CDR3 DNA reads TGTGCCAGCAGCGTAGAAGGCAGGGGGACTAGCGGGGGTGCAGATACGCAGTATTTT.

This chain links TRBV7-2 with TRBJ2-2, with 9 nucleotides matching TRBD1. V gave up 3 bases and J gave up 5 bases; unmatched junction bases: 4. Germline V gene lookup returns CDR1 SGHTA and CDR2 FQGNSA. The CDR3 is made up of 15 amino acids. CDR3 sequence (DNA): TGTGCCAGCAGCTTTCGGACAGGGGTAACCGGGGAGCTGTTTTTT. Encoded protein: CASSFRTGVTGELFF.

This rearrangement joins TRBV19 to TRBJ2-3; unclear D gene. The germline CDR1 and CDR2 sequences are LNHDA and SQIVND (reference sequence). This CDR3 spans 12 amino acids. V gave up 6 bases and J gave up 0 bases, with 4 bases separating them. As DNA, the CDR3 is TGTGCCAGTAGCGGGAGCACAGATACGCAGTATTTT. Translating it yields CASSGSTDTQYF.

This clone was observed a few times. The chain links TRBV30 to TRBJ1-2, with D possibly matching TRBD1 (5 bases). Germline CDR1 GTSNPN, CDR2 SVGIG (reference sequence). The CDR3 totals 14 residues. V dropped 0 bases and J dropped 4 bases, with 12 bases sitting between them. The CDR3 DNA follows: TGTGCCTGGAGTGTGACGGGGGGTAGCTATGGCTACACCTTC. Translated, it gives CAWSVTGGSYGYTF.

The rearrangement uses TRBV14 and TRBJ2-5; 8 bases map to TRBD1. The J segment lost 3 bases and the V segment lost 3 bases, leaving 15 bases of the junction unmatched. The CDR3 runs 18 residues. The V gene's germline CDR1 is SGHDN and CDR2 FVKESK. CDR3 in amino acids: CASSQTGELILGKETQYF. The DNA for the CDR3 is TGTGCCAGCAGCCAGACAGGGGAGCTTATCCTGGGCAAAGAGACCCAGTACTTC.

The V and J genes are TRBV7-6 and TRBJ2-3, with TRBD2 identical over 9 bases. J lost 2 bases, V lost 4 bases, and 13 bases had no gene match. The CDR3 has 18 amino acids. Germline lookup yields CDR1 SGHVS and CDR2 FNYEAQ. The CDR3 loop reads CASSSRPPASGATDTQYF. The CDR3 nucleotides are TGTGCCAGCAGCTCGCGCCCCCCGGCTAGCGGGGCCACAGATACGCAGTATTTT.